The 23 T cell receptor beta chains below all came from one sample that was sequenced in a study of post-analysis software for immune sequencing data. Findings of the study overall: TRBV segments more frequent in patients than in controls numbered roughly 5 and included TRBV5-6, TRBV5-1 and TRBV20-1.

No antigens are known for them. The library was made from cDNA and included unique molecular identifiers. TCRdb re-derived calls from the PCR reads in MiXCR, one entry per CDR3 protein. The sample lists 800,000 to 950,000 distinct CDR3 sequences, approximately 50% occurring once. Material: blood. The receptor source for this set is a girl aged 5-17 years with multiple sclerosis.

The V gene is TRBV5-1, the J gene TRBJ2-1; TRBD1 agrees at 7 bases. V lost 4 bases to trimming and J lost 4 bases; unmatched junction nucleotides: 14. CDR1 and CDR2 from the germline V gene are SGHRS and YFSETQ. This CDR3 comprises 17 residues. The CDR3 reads CASSQPDRPSSYNEQFF. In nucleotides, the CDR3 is TGCGCCAGCAGCCAGCCGGACAGGCCGTCCTCATACAATGAGCAGTTCTTC.

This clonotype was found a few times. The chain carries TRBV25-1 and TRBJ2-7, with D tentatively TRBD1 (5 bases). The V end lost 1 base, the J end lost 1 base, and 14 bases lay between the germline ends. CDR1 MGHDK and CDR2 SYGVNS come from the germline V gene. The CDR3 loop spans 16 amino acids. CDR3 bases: TGTGCCAGCAGTGAATTAGACAGCCTGGGGTCCTACGAGCAGTACTTC. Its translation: CASSELDSLGSYEQYF.

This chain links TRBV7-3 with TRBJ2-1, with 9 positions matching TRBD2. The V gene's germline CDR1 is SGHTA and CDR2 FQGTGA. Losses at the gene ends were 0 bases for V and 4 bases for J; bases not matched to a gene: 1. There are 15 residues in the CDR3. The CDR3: CASSLTAGGYNEQFF. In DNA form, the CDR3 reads TGTGCCAGCAGCTTAACAGCGGGGGGTTACAATGAGCAGTTCTTC.

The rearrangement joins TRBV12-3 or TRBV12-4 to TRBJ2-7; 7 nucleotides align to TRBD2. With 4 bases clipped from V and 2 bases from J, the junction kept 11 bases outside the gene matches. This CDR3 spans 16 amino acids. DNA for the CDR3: TGTGCCAGCAGTTCCACCTCCGGGACTACCCCCTACGAGCAGTACTTC. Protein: CASSSTSGTTPYEQYF.

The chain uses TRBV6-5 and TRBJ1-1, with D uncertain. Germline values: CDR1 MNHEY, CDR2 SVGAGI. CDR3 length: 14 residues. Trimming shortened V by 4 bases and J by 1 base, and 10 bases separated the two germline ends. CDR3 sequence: CASSWAVSNTEAFF. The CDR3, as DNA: TGTGCCAGCAGTTGGGCAGTTTCGAACACTGAAGCTTTCTTT.

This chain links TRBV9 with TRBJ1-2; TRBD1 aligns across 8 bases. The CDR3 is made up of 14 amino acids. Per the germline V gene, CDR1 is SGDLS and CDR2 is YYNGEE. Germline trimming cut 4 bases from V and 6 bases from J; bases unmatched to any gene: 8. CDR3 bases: TGTGCCAGCAGCATACAGGGGGTCCCGCATGGCTACACCTTC. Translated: CASSIQGVPHGYTF.

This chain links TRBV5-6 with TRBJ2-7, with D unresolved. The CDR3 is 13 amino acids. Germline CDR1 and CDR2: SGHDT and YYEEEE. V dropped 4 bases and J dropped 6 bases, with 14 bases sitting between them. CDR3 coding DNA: TGTGCCAGCAGCGTTCGGCCTAGGAGCGAGCAGTACTTC. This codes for CASSVRPRSEQYF.

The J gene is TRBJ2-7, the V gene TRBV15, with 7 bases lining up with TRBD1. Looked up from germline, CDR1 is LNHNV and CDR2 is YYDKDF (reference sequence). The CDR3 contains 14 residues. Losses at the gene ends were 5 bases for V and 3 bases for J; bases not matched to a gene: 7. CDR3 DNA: TGTGCCACCAGCGAGGGGGCCAGCAGCTACGAGCAGTACTTC. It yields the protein CATSEGASSYEQYF.

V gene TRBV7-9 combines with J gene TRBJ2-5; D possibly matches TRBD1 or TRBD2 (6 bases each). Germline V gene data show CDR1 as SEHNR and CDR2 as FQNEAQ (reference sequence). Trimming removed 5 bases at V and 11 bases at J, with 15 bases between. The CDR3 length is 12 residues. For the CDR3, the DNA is TGTGCCAGCAGCCATGGAGGGGGACTTCAGTACTTC. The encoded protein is CASSHGGGLQYF.

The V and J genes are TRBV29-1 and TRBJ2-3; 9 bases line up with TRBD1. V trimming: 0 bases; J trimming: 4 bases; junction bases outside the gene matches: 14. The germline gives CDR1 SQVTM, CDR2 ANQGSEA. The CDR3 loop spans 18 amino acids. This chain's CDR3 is CSVEDSFMDRGPPDTQYF. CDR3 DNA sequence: TGCAGCGTTGAAGATTCGTTTATGGACAGGGGTCCCCCAGATACGCAGTATTTT.

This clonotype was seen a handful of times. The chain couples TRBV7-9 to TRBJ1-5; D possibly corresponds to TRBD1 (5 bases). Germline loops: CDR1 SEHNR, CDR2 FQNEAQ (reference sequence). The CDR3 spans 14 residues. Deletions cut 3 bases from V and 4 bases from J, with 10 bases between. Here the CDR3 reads CASSFPGRNQPQHF. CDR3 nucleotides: TGTGCCAGCAGCTTCCCAGGGAGGAATCAGCCCCAGCATTTT.

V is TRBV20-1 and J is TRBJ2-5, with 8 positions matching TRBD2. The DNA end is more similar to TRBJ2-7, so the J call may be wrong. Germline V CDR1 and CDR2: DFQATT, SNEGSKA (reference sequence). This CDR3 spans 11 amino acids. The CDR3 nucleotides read TGCAGCAGCGGGAGAATCCACGAGCAGTACTTC. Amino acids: CSSGRIHEQYF.

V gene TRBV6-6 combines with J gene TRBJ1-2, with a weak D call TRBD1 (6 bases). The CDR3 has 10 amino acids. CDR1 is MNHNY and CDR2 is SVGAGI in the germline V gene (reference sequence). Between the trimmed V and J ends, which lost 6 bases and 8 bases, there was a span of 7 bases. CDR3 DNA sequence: TGTGCCAGCAGGGACAGAGGCTACACCTTC. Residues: CASRDRGYTF.

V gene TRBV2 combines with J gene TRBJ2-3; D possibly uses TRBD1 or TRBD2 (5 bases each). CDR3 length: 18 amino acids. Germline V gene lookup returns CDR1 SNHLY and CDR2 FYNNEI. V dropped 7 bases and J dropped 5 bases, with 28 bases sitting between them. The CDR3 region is CASTDPVEASLDRDTQYF. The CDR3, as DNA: TGTGCCAGCACCGACCCCGTCGAGGCTAGCCTAGACAGAGATACGCAGTATTTT.

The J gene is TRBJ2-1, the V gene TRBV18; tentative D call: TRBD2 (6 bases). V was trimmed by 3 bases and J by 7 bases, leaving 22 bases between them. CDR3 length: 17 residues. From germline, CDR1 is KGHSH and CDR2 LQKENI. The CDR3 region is CASSPPGGGTPLNEQFF. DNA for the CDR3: TGTGCCAGCTCACCGCCCGGTGGAGGGACCCCGTTAAATGAGCAGTTCTTC.

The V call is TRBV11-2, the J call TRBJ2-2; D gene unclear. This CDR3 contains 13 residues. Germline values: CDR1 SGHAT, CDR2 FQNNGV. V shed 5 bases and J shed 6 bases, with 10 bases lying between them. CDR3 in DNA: TGTGCCAGCAGCCAAATGACTGCCGGGGAGCTGTTTTTT. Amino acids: CASSQMTAGELFF.

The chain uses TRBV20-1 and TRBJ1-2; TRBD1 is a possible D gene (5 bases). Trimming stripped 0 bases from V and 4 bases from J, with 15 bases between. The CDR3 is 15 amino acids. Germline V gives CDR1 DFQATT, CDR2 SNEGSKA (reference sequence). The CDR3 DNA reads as TGCAGTGCTAGAGATGAGGGACGAGTGAGCTATGGCTACACCTTC. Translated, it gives CSARDEGRVSYGYTF.

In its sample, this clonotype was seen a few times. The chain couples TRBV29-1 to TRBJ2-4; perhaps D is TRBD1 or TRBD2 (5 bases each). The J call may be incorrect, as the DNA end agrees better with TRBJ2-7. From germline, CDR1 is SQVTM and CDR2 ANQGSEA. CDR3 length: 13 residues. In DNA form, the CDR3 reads TGCAGCGTTGTACAACGGGGCCCTAACGAGCAGTACTTC. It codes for CSVVQRGPNEQYF.

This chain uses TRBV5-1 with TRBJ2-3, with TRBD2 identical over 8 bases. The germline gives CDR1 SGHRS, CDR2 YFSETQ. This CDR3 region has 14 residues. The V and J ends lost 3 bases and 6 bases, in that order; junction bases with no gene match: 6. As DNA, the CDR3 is TGCGCCAGCAGCTGTAGCGGGACCCGGGATACGCAGTATTTT. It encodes CASSCSGTRDTQYF.

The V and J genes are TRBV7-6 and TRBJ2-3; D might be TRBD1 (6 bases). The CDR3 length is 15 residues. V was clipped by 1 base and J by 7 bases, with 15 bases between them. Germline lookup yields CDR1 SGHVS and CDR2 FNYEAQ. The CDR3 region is CASSLVRGTHNTQYF. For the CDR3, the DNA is TGTGCCAGCAGCTTAGTCAGGGGAACACATAATACGCAGTATTTT.

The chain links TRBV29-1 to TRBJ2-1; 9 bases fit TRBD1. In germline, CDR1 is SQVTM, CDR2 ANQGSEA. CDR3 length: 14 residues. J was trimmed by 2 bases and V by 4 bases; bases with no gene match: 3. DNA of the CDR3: TGCAGCGTTGGGGACAGGGCGCCCTACAATGAGCAGTTCTTC. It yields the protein CSVGDRAPYNEQFF.

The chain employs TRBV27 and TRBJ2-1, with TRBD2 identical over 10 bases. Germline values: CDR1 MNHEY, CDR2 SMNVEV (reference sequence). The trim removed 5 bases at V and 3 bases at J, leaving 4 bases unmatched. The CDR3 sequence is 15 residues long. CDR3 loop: CASSPWTSGYNEQFF. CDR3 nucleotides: TGTGCCAGCAGTCCATGGACTAGCGGCTACAATGAGCAGTTCTTC.

The CDR3 region is CASSFNRVPEQYF. DNA of the CDR3: TGTGCCAGCAGCTTTAACAGGGTCCCCGAGCAGTACTTC. The V call is TRBV7-2, the J call TRBJ2-5, with D perhaps matching TRBD1 (6 bases). The J call could be wrong; TRBJ2-7 is a better fit for the DNA end. CDR1 and CDR2 (germline): SGHTA, FQGNSA. The CDR3 sequence is 13 residues long.